The next 10 T cell receptor beta chains were all read from a single sample in a study of OX40 agonist ivuxolimab in advanced cancers. TCRdb keeps only in-frame clones here, not all; method: immunoSEQ multiplex PCR. The data contain tens of thousands of clones, roughly four fifths of them seen just once; the ten biggest clones take up about 5%. This material consisted of CD4+ or CD8+ T cells sorted from blood, taken in a trial of the OX40 agonist ivuxolimab. The receptors were gathered from an adult with an advanced solid tumor such as melanoma, head and neck, liver or kidney cancer.

This chain uses TRBV6-1 with TRBJ1-5; no clear D gene. V was shortened by 4 bases and J by 5 bases, with 12 bases between the two germline ends. Germline V CDR1 and CDR2: MNHNS, SASEGT. The CDR3 spans 14 residues. The chain's CDR3 is CASSATGNYQPQHF. CDR3 DNA sequence: TGTGCCAGCAGTGCTACGGGGAATTATCAGCCCCAGCATTTT.

The chain combines TRBV5-1 with TRBJ2-2, with unresolved D. CDR3 length: 16 amino acids. V was clipped by 2 bases and J by 0 bases, with 11 bases between them. Germline lookup yields CDR1 SGHRS and CDR2 YFSETQ. The DNA for the CDR3 is TGCGCCAGCAGCTTTGAAGGCCGGCCGAACACCGGGGAGCTGTTTTTT. Its translation is CASSFEGRPNTGELFF.

This clone was seen a few times. The rearrangement joins TRBV28 to TRBJ2-1, with D uncertain. This CDR3 region has 14 residues. Germline V gives CDR1 MDHEN, CDR2 SYDVKM. Trimming removed 6 bases at V and 3 bases at J, with 12 bases between. Written as DNA, the CDR3 is TGTGCCAGCAGCCTCTGGACCAACTACAATGAGCAGTTCTTC. This codes for CASSLWTNYNEQFF.

The chain links TRBV5-3 to TRBJ1-5; 7 nucleotides agree with TRBD1. TRBV5-3 is placed among ORFs of uncertain function. V dropped 3 bases and J dropped 4; count of bases not matched to a gene: 13. This CDR3 is 17 amino acids long. The CDR3 DNA reads TGTGCCAGAAGCTCATCCCAACCGGGACAGAATAATCAGCCCCAGCATTTT. It translates to CARSSSQPGQNNQPQHF.

This chain joins TRBV20-1 and TRBJ2-1; D is ambiguous. Trimming left V 6 bases short and J 10 bases short, with 13 bases between. Germline CDR1 DFQATT, CDR2 SNEGSKA (reference sequence). There are 11 residues in the CDR3. Here the CDR3 DNA reads TGCAGTGCAATGCCCAGGTGGGAGCAGTTCTTC. It yields the protein CSAMPRWEQFF.

The genes are TRBV6-6 and TRBJ2-3, with TRBD2 matching 7 bases. CDR3 length: 14 residues. After removal of 6 bases from V and 2 bases from J, the junction contained 5 bases not matched to a gene. CDR1 is MNHNY, CDR2 SVGAGI, per germline (reference sequence). DNA of the CDR3: TGTGCCAGCAGCCCGGGACTATCCACAGATACGCAGTATTTT. This codes for CASSPGLSTDTQYF.

The V call is TRBV5-1, the J call TRBJ2-2; perhaps TRBD1 as D (6 bases). The V end was cut by 4 bases, the J end by 1 base, with 14 bases between. The CDR3 runs to 16 residues. Germline V gene sequence: CDR1 SGHRS, CDR2 YFSETQ. The CDR3: CASSLFGGLNTGELFF. CDR3 nucleotides: TGCGCCAGCAGCCTTTTTGGGGGCCTGAACACCGGGGAGCTGTTTTTT.

The CDR3 region is CASSNGRTTGELFF. The CDR3 nucleotides are TGCGCCAGCAGCAACGGACGGACGACCGGGGAGCTGTTTTTT. The chain is built from TRBV5-1 and TRBJ2-2; D is uncertain. The CDR3 has 14 residues. With 4 bases removed from V and 5 bases from J, the gap between germline ends came to 12 bases. Per the germline V gene, CDR1 is SGHRS and CDR2 is YFSETQ.

This clone was seen a single time. This chain joins TRBV27 and TRBJ1-2; weak D call: TRBD1 (5 bases). Germline assignment: CDR1 MNHEY and CDR2 SMNVEV (reference sequence). V shed 4 bases and J shed 7 bases, with 16 bases lying between them. CDR3 length: 14 residues. The CDR3 region has the DNA TGTGCCAGCAGTTCTTCAGGGCCCCGGGCTGGCTACACCTTC. This gives the protein CASSSSGPRAGYTF.

The chain recombines TRBV6-5 with TRBJ2-7; perhaps TRBD2 as D (6 bases). There are 15 residues in the CDR3. With 4 bases removed from V and 3 bases from J, the gap between germline ends came to 16 bases. CDR1 is MNHEY, CDR2 SVGAGI, per germline. CDR3 DNA sequence: TGTGCCAGCAGTTCCCCGACTCGGGGGATCTACGAGCAGTACTTC. Amino acid sequence: CASSSPTRGIYEQYF.